These 25 T cell receptor beta chains share one sample of origin, sequenced in a study of blood T cell repertoires in COVID-19. The data were produced by immunoSEQ multiplex PCR, yet TCRdb's version contains in-frame clones alone and is incomplete. The table shows under 200,000 clones, with 80% to 85% occurring only once. The sample comprised PBMCs or T cells enriched from blood (not recorded which). The receptor source for this set is a woman aged 60-70 years who had recovered from COVID-19.

V is TRBV25-1 and J is TRBJ2-5; 9 bases match TRBD1. The CDR3 runs to 16 residues. Germline V gives CDR1 MGHDK, CDR2 SYGVNS. V shed 1 base, J shed 5 bases, and the junction held 8 bases outside the gene matches. CDR3 protein: CASSELGRGQGETQYF. The CDR3 DNA sequence: TGTGCCAGCAGTGAATTAGGTCGGGGACAGGGTGAGACCCAGTACTTC.

Worth noting for this clone: Other nucleotide sequences in the sample specify the same CDR3. V gene TRBV3-1 (or the pseudogene TRBV3-2) combines with J gene TRBJ2-7; D perhaps matches TRBD1 (6 bases). The CDR3 sequence is 12 residues long. CDR1 is LGHDT and CDR2 is YNNKEL in the germline V gene (reference sequence). Trimming stripped 3 bases from V and 3 bases from J, with 6 bases between. The CDR3 loop reads CASSQDSYEQYF. CDR3 nucleotide sequence: TGTGCCAGCAGCCAGGACAGCTACGAGCAGTACTTC.

For the CDR3, the DNA is TGCGCCAGCAGCTTGGGAAGGCTTCAGGGGGCAGATGGCTACACCTTC. This encodes CASSLGRLQGADGYTF. The V gene is TRBV5-1, the J gene TRBJ1-2, with 8 bases aligning to TRBD1. In germline, CDR1 is SGHRS, CDR2 YFSETQ. This CDR3 is 16 amino acids long. V lost 0 bases and J lost 6; bases outside the gene matches: 10.

The CDR3, as DNA: TGTGCCAGCTCCACCTCCGGGGTCTCAAATGAAAAACTGTTTTTT. Protein: CASSTSGVSNEKLFF. The rearrangement links TRBV2 to TRBJ1-4; D remains ambiguous. The CDR3 contains 15 residues. V gave up 8 bases and J gave up 5 bases, with 18 bases separating them. In germline, CDR1 is SNHLY, CDR2 FYNNEI.

This clone was seen once. The chain combines TRBV5-1 with TRBJ1-4; TRBD1 is a possible D gene (6 bases). Trimming took 4 bases from V and 3 from J, leaving 16 bases between them. Germline values: CDR1 SGHRS, CDR2 YFSETQ. This CDR3 has 16 amino acids. The CDR3 reads CASSKTGTAANEKLFF. For the CDR3, the DNA is TGCGCCAGCAGCAAAACAGGGACGGCGGCTAATGAAAAACTGTTTTTT.

This chain uses TRBV5-1 with TRBJ1-1; 7 bases line up with TRBD1. Germline values: CDR1 SGHRS, CDR2 YFSETQ. The CDR3 runs 11 residues. With 4 bases clipped from V and 11 bases from J, the junction kept 5 bases outside the gene matches. In DNA form, the CDR3 reads TGCGCCAGCAGCGAAACAGGGGCGGCTTTCTTT. It yields the protein CASSETGAAFF.

V and J are TRBV3-1 (or the pseudogene TRBV3-2) and TRBJ1-5; 9 positions match TRBD1. The V gene's germline CDR1 is LGHDT and CDR2 YNNKEL (reference sequence). The CDR3 loop spans 13 amino acids. V trimming: 4 bases; J trimming: 9 bases; junction bases outside the gene matches: 4. CDR3 region: CASSRTGERPQHF. CDR3 nucleotides: TGTGCCAGCAGCCGGACAGGGGAGAGGCCCCAGCATTTT.

The rearrangement uses TRBV28 and TRBJ2-6; D ambiguous. Germline V gene lookup returns CDR1 MDHEN and CDR2 SYDVKM. The CDR3 runs to 13 residues. V was trimmed by 7 bases and J by 0 bases, leaving 4 bases between them. CDR3 amino acids: CASTLSGANVLTF. Here the CDR3 DNA reads TGTGCCAGCACTCTCTCTGGGGCCAACGTCCTGACTTTC. The complete variable domain, with remaining parts taken from reference TRBV28 and TRBJ2-6, reads DVKVTQSSRYLVKRTGEKVFLECVQDMDHENMFWYRQDPGLGLRLIYFSYDVKMKEKGDIPEGYSVSREKKERFSLILESASTNQTSMYLCASTLSGANVLTFGAGSRLTVL.

This clone has just a few counts. The genes are TRBV9 and TRBJ2-1, with D possibly matching TRBD2 (5 bases). CDR3 length: 16 residues. Trimming stripped 0 bases from V and 3 bases from J, with 13 bases between. Germline CDR1 is SGDLS and CDR2 is YYNGEE. CDR3 protein: CASSVASGLGYNEQFF. The CDR3 nucleotides read TGTGCCAGCAGCGTAGCTTCGGGGTTGGGCTACAATGAGCAGTTCTTC. The complete variable domain, with remaining parts taken from reference TRBV9 and TRBJ2-1, reads DSGVTQTPKHLITATGQRVTLRCSPRSGDLSVYWYQQSLDQGLQFLIQYYNGEERAKGNILERFSAQQFPDLHSELNLSSLELGDSALYFCASSVASGLGYNEQFFGPGTRLTVL.

This clone was seen only a few times. The chain links TRBV7-8 to TRBJ2-7, with 7 bases that match TRBD2. The V gene's germline CDR1 is SGHVS and CDR2 FQNEAQ. V lost 7 bases, J lost 0 bases, and 3 bases stayed unmatched. This CDR3 spans 13 amino acids. This CDR3 reads CASNKRGSYEQYF. The CDR3 bases are TGTGCCAGCAATAAGCGGGGCTCCTACGAGCAGTACTTC.

This clone showed up just a few times. This sequence joins TRBV5-6 and TRBJ2-7; 8 bases line up with TRBD1. Germline CDR1 SGHDT, CDR2 YYEEEE. The CDR3 covers 13 residues. The V and J ends lost 0 bases and 9 bases, in that order; junction bases with no gene match: 5. The CDR3 loop reads CASSLEQGARQYF. CDR3 coding DNA: TGTGCCAGCAGCTTGGAGCAGGGGGCAAGGCAGTACTTC. Complete variable domain (other parts from reference TRBV5-6 and TRBJ2-7): DAGVTQSPTHLIKTRGQQVTLRCSPKSGHDTVSWYQQALGQGPQFIFQYYEEEERQRGNFPDRFSGHQFPNYSSELNVNALLLGDSALYLCASSLEQGARQYFGPGTRLTVT.

This clone was seen once. V is TRBV7-9 and J is TRBJ2-1; 7 nucleotides line up with TRBD2. Germline CDR1 is SEHNR and CDR2 is FQNEAQ (reference sequence). V was pared by 8 bases and J by 9 bases, with 16 bases of the junction left unmatched. This CDR3 has 15 residues. This CDR3 reads CASRPRAGSEGEQFF. Written as DNA, the CDR3 is TGTGCCAGCCGCCCCCGAGCGGGAAGTGAGGGTGAGCAGTTCTTC.

This clone was observed a single time. The rearrangement links TRBV28 to TRBJ2-7, with D possibly being TRBD1 (6 bases). Trimming took off 3 bases at V and 1 base at J, with 10 bases between the two ends. CDR1 is MDHEN, CDR2 SYDVKM, per germline. The CDR3 consists of 14 residues. CDR3 nucleotide sequence: TGTGCCAGCAGTTTCAGGGGATTATCCTACGAGCAGTACTTC. This translates into CASSFRGLSYEQYF.

This clone was seen a handful of times. V usage is TRBV2 and J usage is TRBJ2-7, with TRBD1 identical over 10 bases. Germline CDR1 is SNHLY and CDR2 is FYNNEI. The CDR3 is made up of 14 amino acids. V lost 7 bases to trimming and J lost 6 bases; unmatched junction nucleotides: 9. For the CDR3, the DNA is TGTGCCAGCAAAGGGGACAGGGGCTCTGGCGAGCAGTACTTC. It encodes CASKGDRGSGEQYF. The full variable domain, its missing parts supplied by reference TRBV2 and TRBJ2-7, is EPEVTQTPSHQVTQMGQEVILRCVPISNHLYFYWYRQILGQKVEFLVSFYNNEISEKSEIFDDQFSVERPDGSNFTLKIRSTKLEDSAMYFCASKGDRGSGEQYFGPGTRLTVT.

This clone was detected only once. This sequence joins TRBV9 and TRBJ2-3, with 15 bases matching TRBD2. CDR1 and CDR2 from the germline V gene are SGDLS and YYNGEE. V dropped 0 bases and J dropped 2; count of bases not matched to a gene: 7. CDR3 length: 19 amino acids. CDR3 bases: TGTGCCAGCAGCGTAGGGACTAGCGGGGGGGATTCATACACAGATACGCAGTATTTT. Amino acid sequence: CASSVGTSGGDSYTDTQYF. The full variable domain, in which reference TRBV9 and TRBJ2-3 provide the parts outside the CDR3, is DSGVTQTPKHLITATGQRVTLRCSPRSGDLSVYWYQQSLDQGLQFLIQYYNGEERAKGNILERFSAQQFPDLHSELNLSSLELGDSALYFCASSVGTSGGDSYTDTQYFGPGTRLTVL.

CDR3 sequence reads: CASSLGDTQDTQYF. The DNA for the CDR3 is TGCGCCAGCAGCTTGGGGGACACCCAGGATACGCAGTATTTT. This chain uses TRBV5-1 with TRBJ2-3; possibly TRBD1 for D (6 bases). Trimming left V 0 bases short and J 6 bases short, with 11 bases between. The CDR3 runs to 14 residues. Germline V gene sequence: CDR1 SGHRS, CDR2 YFSETQ.

This clone was recorded once. The genes are TRBV5-6 and TRBJ1-1; no clear D gene. The V gene's germline CDR1 is SGHDT and CDR2 YYEEEE. This CDR3 is 12 amino acids long. The germline V and J ends were trimmed by 4 bases and 7 bases, with 11 bases remaining between them. CDR3 sequence reads: CASSKPGNEAFF. The DNA of the CDR3 is TGTGCCAGCAGCAAACCGGGAAATGAAGCTTTCTTT.

The rearrangement uses TRBV7-8 and TRBJ2-7; D is undetermined. CDR1 SGHVS and CDR2 FQNEAQ come from the germline V gene. The CDR3 loop spans 11 amino acids. V was shortened by 2 bases and J by 3 bases, with 2 bases between the two germline ends. The CDR3: CASSLLYEQYF. CDR3 bases: TGTGCCAGCAGCTTACTCTACGAGCAGTACTTC.

The genes are TRBV5-4 and TRBJ2-1; 10 bases map to TRBD1. J gave up 8 bases and V 4 bases, and 12 bases lay outside the gene matches. This CDR3 comprises 16 residues. In germline, CDR1 is SGHNT, CDR2 YYREEE (reference sequence). CDR3 in DNA: TGTGCCAGCAGCGTGGGAGCGGGACAGGGGAGGGATGAGCAGTTCTTC. Translation: CASSVGAGQGRDEQFF.

The CDR3 nucleotides are TGTGCCAGTAGTATAACGACACGGATGAACACTGAAGCTTTCTTT. Translated, it gives CASSITTRMNTEAFF. J is TRBJ1-1 and V is TRBV19, with D uncertain. Trimming removed 2 bases at V and 0 bases at J, with 10 bases between. Germline V lookup: CDR1 LNHDA, CDR2 SQIVND (reference sequence). The CDR3 runs 15 residues.

The genes are TRBV19 and TRBJ1-5; the D gene is possibly TRBD1 (6 bases). V was pared by 3 bases and J by 7 bases, with 13 bases between. The CDR3 loop spans 14 amino acids. Germline CDR1 LNHDA, CDR2 SQIVND (reference sequence). CDR3 DNA: TGTGCCAGTAGTATCGAACAGGGAGGGCAGCCCCAGCATTTT. Amino acid sequence: CASSIEQGGQPQHF.

The chain couples TRBV5-1 to TRBJ2-2, with D unresolved. The CDR3 is 11 residues long. V lost 10 bases and J lost 1, with 5 bases in between. Germline values: CDR1 SGHRS, CDR2 YFSETQ. CDR3 nucleotides: TGCGCCCGCGAGAACACCGGGGAGCTGTTTTTT. Translated: CARENTGELFF.

This clone occurred a few times. The gene calls are TRBV3-1 (or the pseudogene TRBV3-2) and TRBJ1-1, with D hard to call. V lost 2 bases and J 5 bases, leaving 15 bases between the germline ends. From germline, CDR1 is LGHDT and CDR2 YNNKEL (reference sequence). The CDR3 sequence is 15 residues long. The CDR3 is CASSQILQSGTEAFF. The DNA for the CDR3 is TGTGCCAGCAGCCAAATCCTACAAAGCGGAACTGAAGCTTTCTTT.

V is TRBV5-5 and J is TRBJ1-4; weak D call: TRBD1 (6 bases). The CDR3 extends over 15 amino acids. V lost 4 bases and J lost 9, with 19 bases in between. Germline CDR1 SGHKS, CDR2 YYEKEE (reference sequence). In DNA, the CDR3 is TGTGCCAGCAGCCCCGGGGGGGCGCAAGGACAAAAACTGTTTTTT. Amino acids: CASSPGGAQGQKLFF.

The chain is built from TRBV7-2 and TRBJ2-7, with TRBD1 identical over 8 bases. Per germline, CDR1 SGHTA and CDR2 FQGNSA. Trimming took 5 bases from V and 8 from J; bases not matched to a gene: 17. The CDR3 spans 16 residues. The CDR3 spells CASSIMSGTGPTQQYF. CDR3 DNA: TGTGCCAGCAGCATTATGTCCGGGACAGGACCTACCCAGCAGTACTTC.